This TCR beta chain was identified during a study of Graves' ophthalmopathy and Graves' hyperthyroidism. The authors amplified TCR beta CDR3 regions, and they did so from RNA transcripts for repertoire sequencing. HTBI primers primed a first-round RT-PCR, and a second-round multiplex PCR followed. TCRdb passed the multiplex PCR reads through MiXCR, listing each CDR3 protein once. The table shows about 700,000 distinct CDR3 sequences, with approximately 40% occurring only once. Trimming removed 5 bases at V and 6 bases at J, with 13 bases between. CDR1 is MNHEY and CDR2 is SVGAGI in the germline V gene. The CDR3 covers 14 residues.

The sample consisted of peripheral blood. This chain joins TRBV6-5 and TRBJ1-4; possibly TRBD1 for D (5 bases). The TCR sequence derives from an adult man with Graves' ophthalmopathy. In DNA form, the CDR3 reads TGTGCCAGCAGTCGGGGGGGATGGGATGAAAAACTGTTTTTT. Its translation: CASSRGGWDEKLFF.